This T cell receptor (beta chain) was captured in a study of technical replicates of blood from a handful of donors. Measured with immunoSEQ multiplex PCR; TCRdb has only the in-frame clones, and not every one. The sample records under 80,000 clones, roughly 94% being singletons. The germline gives CDR1 MNHEY, CDR2 SVGAGI. The length of the CDR3 is 15 residues. Trimming removed 6 bases from V and 9 bases from J, with 24 bases in between. The TCR sequence derives from a human donor in good health. The sample was T cells isolated from PBMCs. The chain is built from TRBV6-5 and TRBJ2-7; tentative D call: TRBD2 (6 bases). CDR3 DNA sequence: TGTGCCAGCAGCCCCAGTTACGGGGGTATTACTATGCAGTACTTC. Its translation is CASSPSYGGITMQYF.